This T cell receptor beta chain was observed in a study of radiotherapy plus CTLA-4 blockade in lung cancer. V lost 4 bases, J lost 4 bases, and 10 bases stayed unmatched. The germline CDR1 and CDR2 sequences are SGHDN and FVKESK. The CDR3 extends over 17 amino acids. Participants had chemo-refractory metastatic non-small-cell lung cancer and were treated with focal radiation plus ipilimumab CTLA-4 blockade. Produced via immunoSEQ multiplex PCR; TCRdb's table is partial and in-frame only. This sample has around 40,000 clones, with 86% found just once. The study, taken as a whole, reports: TCR clones originating in tumors grew in number in blood after radiotherapy plus ipilimumab. Increased serum interferon-beta after radiation also reportedly predicted response strongly.

This clone appeared once. Its antigen remains unknown. The chain combines TRBV14 with TRBJ2-1, with 10 bases matching TRBD2. This clonotype originated in a human donor with non-small cell lung cancer whose response to radiotherapy plus ipilimumab could not be evaluated. The sequenced sample was peripheral blood, obtained from a patient treated with radiotherapy plus ipilimumab. CDR3: CASSLPWGTSEYNEQFF. The CDR3 DNA follows: TGTGCCAGCAGCCTTCCTTGGGGGACTAGCGAGTACAATGAGCAGTTCTTC.